This T cell receptor beta chain was captured by sequencing in a study of Graves' ophthalmopathy and Graves' hyperthyroidism. Amplifying from RNA transcripts, the study obtained TCR beta CDR3 regions. First-round RT-PCR used HTBI primers; second-round multiplex PCR followed. TCRdb fed the multiplex PCR reads into MiXCR, producing one record per CDR3 protein. The sample yields under 350,000 distinct CDR3 sequences, roughly 16% seen once. This clonotype appeared many times. Sequencing was performed on peripheral blood. This TCR was recovered from an adult man with Graves' ophthalmopathy.

As DNA, the CDR3 is TGTGCCAGCAGATCAAAAGGGGGTCCGAACACTGAAGCTTTCTTT. Its protein is CASRSKGGPNTEAFF. The chain has TRBV6-5 and TRBJ1-1; D might be TRBD1 (6 bases). Trimming took 6 bases from V and 1 from J, leaving 15 bases between them. CDR1 MNHEY and CDR2 SVGAGI come from the germline V gene. The CDR3 covers 15 residues.